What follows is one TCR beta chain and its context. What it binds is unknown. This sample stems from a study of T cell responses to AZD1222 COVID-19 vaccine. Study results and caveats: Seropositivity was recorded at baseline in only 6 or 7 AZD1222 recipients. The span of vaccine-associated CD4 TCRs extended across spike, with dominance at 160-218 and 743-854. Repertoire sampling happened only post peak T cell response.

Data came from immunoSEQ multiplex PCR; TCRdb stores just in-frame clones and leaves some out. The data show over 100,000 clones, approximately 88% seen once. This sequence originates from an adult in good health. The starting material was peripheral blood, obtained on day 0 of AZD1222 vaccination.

The DNA for the CDR3 is TGTGCCAGCAGCCAAGAGGTGGGACAGGGGGGAAACACCATATATTTT. This sequence encodes CASSQEVGQGGNTIYF. The V gene is TRBV4-2, the J gene TRBJ1-3, with 10 bases matching TRBD1. Per germline, CDR1 LGHNA and CDR2 YNFKEQ. This CDR3 region has 16 residues. Trimming cost V 0 bases and J 4 bases; bases outside gene matches: 3.